Listed below are T cell receptor beta chains from one sample, sequenced in a study of T cells in localized non-small cell lung cancer. Only in-frame clones appear in the TCRdb table, and some are missing; sequencing was by immunoSEQ multiplex PCR. The sample carries around 48,000 clones, about 80% recorded once. Sequenced here: peripheral blood, sampled before any cancer treatment. The receptors originated from a man aged 40 to 69 with stage I squamous cell lung carcinoma. Both conserved end residues are part of each CDR3. Fields, in order: CDR3 protein, CDR3 DNA, D gene, V gene, J gene, clone size. The D gene is left open where the match is weak. Clone size, where shown, is once, few, many, or a class for clones that have expanded.

cdr3_aa: CASSKQDTMNTEAFF; cdr3_nt: TGTGCCAGCAGCAAGCAGGATACAATGAACACTGAAGCTTTCTTT; d_call: .; v_call: TRBV7-2; j_call: TRBJ1-1; clone_size: .
cdr3_aa: CASSDSSYEQYF; cdr3_nt: TGTGCCAGCAGTGACAGCTCCTACGAGCAGTACTTC; d_call: .; v_call: TRBV6-1; j_call: TRBJ2-7; clone_size: .
cdr3_aa: CASSRLAGGETQYF; cdr3_nt: TGTGCCAGCAGTAGGCTAGCGGGGGGGGAGACCCAGTACTTC; d_call: TRBD2; v_call: TRBV6-1; j_call: TRBJ2-5; clone_size: .
cdr3_aa: CASSAGTITNEKLFF; cdr3_nt: TGCGCCAGCAGCGCCGGGACGATAACTAATGAAAAACTGTTTTTT; d_call: .; v_call: TRBV5-1; j_call: TRBJ1-4; clone_size: .
cdr3_aa: CASSVARNTEAFF; cdr3_nt: TGTGCCAGTAGTGTGGCCCGGAACACTGAAGCTTTCTTT; d_call: .; v_call: TRBV19; j_call: TRBJ1-1; clone_size: once
cdr3_aa: CAWTRAGNTIYF; cdr3_nt: TGTGCCTGGACGAGAGCAGGAAACACCATATATTTT; d_call: .; v_call: TRBV30; j_call: TRBJ1-3; clone_size: once
cdr3_aa: CAWSEGSTNTEAFF; cdr3_nt: TGTGCCTGGAGTGAGGGCAGCACGAACACTGAAGCTTTCTTT; d_call: .; v_call: TRBV30; j_call: TRBJ1-1; clone_size: once
cdr3_aa: CASSSRGGHETQYF; cdr3_nt: TGTGCCAGCAGCTCCAGGGGGGGACACGAGACCCAGTACTTC; d_call: .; v_call: TRBV7-2; j_call: TRBJ2-5; clone_size: once
cdr3_aa: CASSLGGFMNTEAFF; cdr3_nt: TGTGCCAGCAGCTTGGGGGGTTTCATGAACACTGAAGCTTTCTTT; d_call: .; v_call: TRBV5-6; j_call: TRBJ1-1; clone_size: .
cdr3_aa: CASSPSVQNSPLHF; cdr3_nt: TGTGCCAGCTCACCCTCGGTTCAGAATTCACCCCTCCACTTT; d_call: .; v_call: TRBV18; j_call: TRBJ1-6; clone_size: .
cdr3_aa: CASGQWAGDTEAFF; cdr3_nt: TGTGCCAGTGGGCAGTGGGCAGGGGACACTGAAGCTTTCTTT; d_call: .; v_call: TRBV14; j_call: TRBJ1-1; clone_size: once
cdr3_aa: CASSLDGQAFF; cdr3_nt: TGTGCCAGCAGCTTGGATGGACAAGCTTTCTTT; d_call: .; v_call: TRBV5-6; j_call: TRBJ1-1; clone_size: .
cdr3_aa: CASSGRGGAPLHF; cdr3_nt: TGTGCCAGCAGCGGGAGGGGGGGTGCACCCCTCCACTTT; d_call: .; v_call: TRBV9; j_call: TRBJ1-6; clone_size: few
cdr3_aa: CASSAPAGFQETQYF; cdr3_nt: TGTGCCAGCAGCGCTCCCGCGGGATTTCAAGAGACCCAGTACTTC; d_call: .; v_call: TRBV11-2; j_call: TRBJ2-5; clone_size: .
cdr3_aa: CASSRKSKETQYF; cdr3_nt: TGTGCCAGCAGCCGGAAATCCAAAGAGACCCAGTACTTC; d_call: .; v_call: TRBV14; j_call: TRBJ2-5; clone_size: .
cdr3_aa: CASSLPQGAGYTF; cdr3_nt: TGTGCCAGCAGTTTACCCCAGGGGGCTGGCTACACCTTC; d_call: TRBD1; v_call: TRBV27; j_call: TRBJ1-2; clone_size: .
cdr3_aa: CASRRTSGGANIQYF; cdr3_nt: TGTGCCAGCAGGCGTACTAGCGGGGGAGCGAACATTCAGTACTTC; d_call: TRBD2; v_call: TRBV7-2; j_call: TRBJ2-4; clone_size: .
cdr3_aa: CASRPGGGLYEQYF; cdr3_nt: TGTGCCAGTCGTCCCGGGGGCGGCCTCTACGAGCAGTACTTC; d_call: .; v_call: TRBV19; j_call: TRBJ2-7; clone_size: .
cdr3_aa: CASSSRQQIYEQYF; cdr3_nt: TGTGCCAGCAGCTCTCGACAGCAAATCTACGAGCAGTACTTC; d_call: .; v_call: TRBV7-8; j_call: TRBJ2-7; clone_size: .
cdr3_aa: CASSVDGGRNTQYF; cdr3_nt: TGTGCCAGCAGCGTAGATGGGGGGCGAAATACGCAGTATTTT; d_call: .; v_call: TRBV9; j_call: TRBJ2-3; clone_size: .
cdr3_aa: CASSLARVNEQFF; cdr3_nt: TGTGCCAGCAGCTTGGCCAGAGTCAATGAGCAGTTCTTC; d_call: .; v_call: TRBV5-5; j_call: TRBJ2-1; clone_size: .
cdr3_aa: CSVPQGAGEKLFF; cdr3_nt: TGCAGCGTCCCACAGGGGGCGGGGGAAAAACTGTTTTTT; d_call: TRBD1; v_call: TRBV29-1; j_call: TRBJ1-4; clone_size: .
cdr3_aa: CASRNRGSVTDTQYF; cdr3_nt: TGTGCCAGCAGGAACAGGGGATCTGTTACAGATACGCAGTATTTT; d_call: TRBD1; v_call: TRBV7-8; j_call: TRBJ2-3; clone_size: .
cdr3_aa: CSVEGGLTGELFF; cdr3_nt: TGCAGCGTTGAGGGGGGGCTCACCGGGGAGCTGTTTTTT; d_call: .; v_call: TRBV29-1; j_call: TRBJ2-2; clone_size: .
cdr3_aa: CASSPGTRPTEQYF; cdr3_nt: TGTGCCAGTAGTCCCGGGACTAGACCCACAGAGCAGTACTTC; d_call: TRBD2; v_call: TRBV19; j_call: TRBJ2-7; clone_size: .
cdr3_aa: CALTLRDRVLSGANVLTF; cdr3_nt: TGTGCCTTAACCCTCCGGGACAGGGTCCTCTCTGGGGCCAACGTCCTGACTTTC; d_call: TRBD1; v_call: TRBV30; j_call: TRBJ2-6; clone_size: .
cdr3_aa: CAIAQGNTGELFF; cdr3_nt: TGTGCCATCGCTCAGGGGAACACCGGGGAGCTGTTTTTT; d_call: .; v_call: TRBV7-7; j_call: TRBJ2-2; clone_size: once
cdr3_aa: CASSFSTSGVSSYNEQFF; cdr3_nt: TGTGCCAGCAGCTTTTCTACTAGCGGGGTCAGCTCCTACAATGAGCAGTTCTTC; d_call: TRBD2; v_call: TRBV5-4; j_call: TRBJ2-1; clone_size: .
cdr3_aa: CATSLAGGKFTDTQYF; cdr3_nt: TGTGCCACATCACTAGCGGGGGGAAAATTCACAGATACGCAGTATTTT; d_call: TRBD2; v_call: TRBV6-6; j_call: TRBJ2-3; clone_size: .
cdr3_aa: CASSLHRTGVSTGELFF; cdr3_nt: TGCGCCAGCAGCTTGCATAGGACAGGGGTGAGCACCGGGGAGCTGTTTTTT; d_call: TRBD1; v_call: TRBV5-1; j_call: TRBJ2-2; clone_size: few
cdr3_aa: CASERQGLYEQYF; cdr3_nt: TGTGCCAGCGAAAGGCAGGGCCTCTACGAGCAGTACTTC; d_call: .; v_call: TRBV6-1; j_call: TRBJ2-7; clone_size: .
cdr3_aa: CASSLEWGGNKNEQFF; cdr3_nt: TGTGCCAGCAGCTTAGAGTGGGGGGGCAATAAGAATGAGCAGTTCTTC; d_call: .; v_call: TRBV11-3; j_call: TRBJ2-1; clone_size: .
cdr3_aa: CASRGVEQYF; cdr3_nt: TGTGCCAGCAGAGGAGTCGAGCAGTACTTC; d_call: .; v_call: TRBV27; j_call: TRBJ2-7; clone_size: .
cdr3_aa: CASSGQGAFEKLFF; cdr3_nt: TGTGCCAGCAGTGGACAGGGGGCTTTTGAAAAACTGTTTTTT; d_call: TRBD1; v_call: TRBV2; j_call: TRBJ1-4; clone_size: .
cdr3_aa: CASSSPRQALPSYEQYF; cdr3_nt: TGTGCCAGCAGCTCCCCGAGACAGGCTCTCCCATCCTACGAGCAGTACTTC; d_call: .; v_call: TRBV7-8; j_call: TRBJ2-7; clone_size: .
cdr3_aa: CATKEGLPTEAFF; cdr3_nt: TGTGCCACAAAAGAGGGGTTACCCACTGAAGCTTTCTTT; d_call: .; v_call: TRBV7-9; j_call: TRBJ1-1; clone_size: .
cdr3_aa: CASSHRTVLNTEAFF; cdr3_nt: TGTGCCAGCAGTCACAGGACGGTTTTGAACACTGAAGCTTTCTTT; d_call: .; v_call: TRBV6-5; j_call: TRBJ1-1; clone_size: .
cdr3_aa: CASNSRQGAGQPQHF; cdr3_nt: TGTGCCAGCAATTCTAGACAGGGGGCAGGCCAGCCCCAGCATTTT; d_call: TRBD1; v_call: TRBV6-4; j_call: TRBJ1-5; clone_size: .
cdr3_aa: CATSRAVATNEKLFF; cdr3_nt: TGTGCCACCAGTAGGGCAGTGGCAACTAATGAAAAACTGTTTTTT; d_call: .; v_call: TRBV19; j_call: TRBJ1-4; clone_size: .
cdr3_aa: CASSPTRTSGGEEQFF; cdr3_nt: TGTGCCAGTAGTCCCACCCGGACTAGCGGGGGGGAAGAGCAGTTCTTC; d_call: TRBD2; v_call: TRBV19; j_call: TRBJ2-1; clone_size: .
cdr3_aa: CASSPRTSYEQYF; cdr3_nt: TGTGCCAGCAGCCCACGTACCTCCTACGAGCAGTACTTC; d_call: .; v_call: TRBV13; j_call: TRBJ2-7; clone_size: once
cdr3_aa: CASSSLRGENTGELFF; cdr3_nt: TGTGCCAGCAGCTCCCTCCGGGGGGAGAACACCGGGGAGCTGTTTTTT; d_call: TRBD2; v_call: TRBV11-2; j_call: TRBJ2-2; clone_size: .
cdr3_aa: CASSPPNGGYTF; cdr3_nt: TGTGCCAGCAGTCCCCCCAACGGAGGCTACACCTTC; d_call: .; v_call: TRBV27; j_call: TRBJ1-2; clone_size: .
cdr3_aa: CASSWGLAGGGELFF; cdr3_nt: TGTGCCAGCAGTTGGGGGCTAGCGGGCGGCGGGGAGCTGTTTTTT; d_call: TRBD2; v_call: TRBV27; j_call: TRBJ2-2; clone_size: few
cdr3_aa: CAWSVERGNYGYTF; cdr3_nt: TGTGCCTGGAGTGTGGAGAGGGGGAACTATGGCTACACCTTC; d_call: .; v_call: TRBV30; j_call: TRBJ1-2; clone_size: .
cdr3_aa: CASSPRTDINEKLFF; cdr3_nt: TGTGCCAGCTCACCGCGTACGGATATTAATGAAAAACTGTTTTTT; d_call: .; v_call: TRBV18; j_call: TRBJ1-4; clone_size: .
cdr3_aa: CAISNGGTSMGNEQFF; cdr3_nt: TGTGCCATCAGTAATGGCGGGACTAGTATGGGCAATGAGCAGTTCTTC; d_call: TRBD2; v_call: TRBV10-3; j_call: TRBJ2-1; clone_size: .
cdr3_aa: CSVHTHRDEAFF; cdr3_nt: TGCAGCGTTCATACACACAGGGACGAAGCTTTCTTT; d_call: .; v_call: TRBV29-1; j_call: TRBJ1-1; clone_size: .
cdr3_aa: CASSPGRLAANEQFF; cdr3_nt: TGCGCCAGCAGCCCAGGGAGACTAGCGGCCAATGAGCAGTTCTTC; d_call: TRBD2; v_call: TRBV5-1; j_call: TRBJ2-1; clone_size: few
cdr3_aa: CASSVYDAATQYF; cdr3_nt: TGTGCCAGCAGCGTATATGACGCAGCTACGCAGTATTTT; d_call: .; v_call: TRBV9; j_call: TRBJ2-3; clone_size: few
cdr3_aa: CASASLAGGLTDTQYF; cdr3_nt: TGCGCCAGCGCATCACTAGCGGGGGGTCTCACAGATACGCAGTATTTT; d_call: TRBD2; v_call: TRBV4-1; j_call: TRBJ2-3; clone_size: once
cdr3_aa: CASSPQGPANTGELFF; cdr3_nt: TGTGCCAGCTCGCCACAGGGCCCAGCGAACACCGGGGAGCTGTTTTTT; d_call: .; v_call: TRBV18; j_call: TRBJ2-2; clone_size: once
cdr3_aa: CASGPPEVGTSGNTIYF; cdr3_nt: TGTGCCAGCGGCCCCCCGGAAGTGGGAACATCTGGAAACACCATATATTTT; d_call: .; v_call: TRBV28; j_call: TRBJ1-3; clone_size: .
cdr3_aa: CASPDLLIMNTEAFF; cdr3_nt: TGCGCCTCGCCGGACCTACTGATAATGAACACTGAAGCTTTCTTT; d_call: .; v_call: TRBV5-1; j_call: TRBJ1-1; clone_size: .
cdr3_aa: CSVEAQTNTEAFF; cdr3_nt: TGCAGCGTTGAGGCACAAACGAACACTGAAGCTTTCTTT; d_call: .; v_call: TRBV29-1; j_call: TRBJ1-1; clone_size: once